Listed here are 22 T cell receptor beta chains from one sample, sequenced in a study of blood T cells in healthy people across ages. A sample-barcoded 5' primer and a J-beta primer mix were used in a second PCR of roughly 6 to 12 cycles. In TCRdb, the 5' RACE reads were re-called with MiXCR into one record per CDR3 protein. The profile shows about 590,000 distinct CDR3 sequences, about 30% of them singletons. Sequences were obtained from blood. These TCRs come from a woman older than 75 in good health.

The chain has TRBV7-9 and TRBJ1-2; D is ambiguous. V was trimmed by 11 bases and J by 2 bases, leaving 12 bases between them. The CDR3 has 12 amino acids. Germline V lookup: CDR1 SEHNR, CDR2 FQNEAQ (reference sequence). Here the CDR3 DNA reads TGTGCCGGTACGGCGCTCAACTATGGCTACACCTTC. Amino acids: CAGTALNYGYTF. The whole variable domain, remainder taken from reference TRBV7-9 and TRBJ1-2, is DTGVSQNPRHKITKRGQNVTFRCDPISEHNRLYWYRQTLGQGPEFLTYFQNEAQLEKSRLLSDRFSAERPKGSFSTLEIQRTEQGDSAMYLCAGTALNYGYTFGSGTRLTVV.

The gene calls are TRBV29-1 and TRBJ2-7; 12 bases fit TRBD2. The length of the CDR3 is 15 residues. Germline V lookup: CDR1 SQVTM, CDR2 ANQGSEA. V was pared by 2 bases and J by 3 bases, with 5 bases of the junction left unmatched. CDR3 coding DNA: TGCAGCGTTGAATCCCTAGCGGGAGGGTTCTACGAGCAGTACTTC. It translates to CSVESLAGGFYEQYF.

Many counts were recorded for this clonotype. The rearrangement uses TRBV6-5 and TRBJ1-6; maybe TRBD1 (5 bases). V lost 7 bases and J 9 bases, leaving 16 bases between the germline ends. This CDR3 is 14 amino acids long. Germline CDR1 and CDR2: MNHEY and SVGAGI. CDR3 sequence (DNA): TGTGCCAGCACCCGGGCAGCCCAGGGTTCACCCCTCCACTTT. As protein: CASTRAAQGSPLHF.

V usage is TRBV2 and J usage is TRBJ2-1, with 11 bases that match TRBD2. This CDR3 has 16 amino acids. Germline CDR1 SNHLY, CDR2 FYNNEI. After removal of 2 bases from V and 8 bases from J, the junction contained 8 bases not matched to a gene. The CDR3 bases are TGTGCCAGCAGTGAAATAGGTAGCGGGGGGGCCGATGAGCAGTTCTTC. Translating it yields CASSEIGSGGADEQFF.

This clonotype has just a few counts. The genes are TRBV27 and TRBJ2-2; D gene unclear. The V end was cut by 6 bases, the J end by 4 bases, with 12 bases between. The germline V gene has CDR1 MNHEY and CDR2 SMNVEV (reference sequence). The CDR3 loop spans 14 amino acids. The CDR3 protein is CASSSPLGTGELFF. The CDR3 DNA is TGTGCCAGCAGCTCCCCCCTAGGCACCGGGGAGCTGTTTTTT.

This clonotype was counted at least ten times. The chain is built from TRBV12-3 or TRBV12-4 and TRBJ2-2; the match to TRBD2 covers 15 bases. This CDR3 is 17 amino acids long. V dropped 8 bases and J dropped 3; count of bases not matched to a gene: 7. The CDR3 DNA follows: TGTGCCAGCGGGCCGGGACTAGCGGGGGGCTACACCGGGGAGCTGTTTTTT. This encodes CASGPGLAGGYTGELFF.

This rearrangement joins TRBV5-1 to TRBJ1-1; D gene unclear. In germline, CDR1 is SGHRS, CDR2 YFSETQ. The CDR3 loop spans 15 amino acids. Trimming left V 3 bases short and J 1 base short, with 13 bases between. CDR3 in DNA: TGCGCCAGCAGCTCCGGGGTATCTGAGAACACTGAAGCTTTCTTT. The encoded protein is CASSSGVSENTEAFF. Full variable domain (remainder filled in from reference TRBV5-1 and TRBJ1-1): KAGVTQTPRYLIKTRGQQVTLSCSPISGHRSVSWYQQTPGQGLQFLFEYFSETQRNKGNFPGRFSGRQFSNSRSEMNVSTLELGDSALYLCASSSGVSENTEAFFGQGTRLTVV.

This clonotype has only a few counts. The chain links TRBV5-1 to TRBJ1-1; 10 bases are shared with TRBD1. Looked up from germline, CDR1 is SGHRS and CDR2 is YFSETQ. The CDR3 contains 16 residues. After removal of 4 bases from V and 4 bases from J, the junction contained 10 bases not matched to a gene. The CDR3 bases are TGCGCCAGCAGCCTTACGACAGGGGGCGCGTCCACTGAAGCTTTCTTT. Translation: CASSLTTGGASTEAFF.

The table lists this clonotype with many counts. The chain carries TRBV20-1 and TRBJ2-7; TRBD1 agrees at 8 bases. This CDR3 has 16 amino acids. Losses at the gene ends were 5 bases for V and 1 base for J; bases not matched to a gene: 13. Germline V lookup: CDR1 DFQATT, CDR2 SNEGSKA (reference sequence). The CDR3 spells CSAHDFRQGSSYEQYF. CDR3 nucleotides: TGCAGTGCTCATGATTTCCGACAGGGGAGTTCCTACGAGCAGTACTTC.

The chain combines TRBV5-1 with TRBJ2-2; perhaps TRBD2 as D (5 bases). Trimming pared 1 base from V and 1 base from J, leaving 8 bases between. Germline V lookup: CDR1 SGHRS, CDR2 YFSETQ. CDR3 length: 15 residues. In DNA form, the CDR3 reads TGCGCCAGCAGCTTGCTAGCTCTGAACACCGGGGAGCTGTTTTTT. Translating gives CASSLLALNTGELFF.

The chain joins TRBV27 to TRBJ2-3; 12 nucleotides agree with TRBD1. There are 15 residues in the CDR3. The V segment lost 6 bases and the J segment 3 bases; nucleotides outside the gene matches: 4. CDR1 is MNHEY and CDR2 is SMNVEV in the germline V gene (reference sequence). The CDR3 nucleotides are TGTGCCAGCAGGGGACAGGGGGCCGGGACAGATACGCAGTATTTT. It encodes CASRGQGAGTDTQYF.

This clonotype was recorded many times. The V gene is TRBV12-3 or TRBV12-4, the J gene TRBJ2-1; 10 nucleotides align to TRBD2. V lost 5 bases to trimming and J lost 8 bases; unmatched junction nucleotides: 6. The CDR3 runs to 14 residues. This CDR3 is CASSLSGGADEQFF. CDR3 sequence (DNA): TGTGCCAGCAGTCTAAGCGGGGGGGCGGATGAGCAGTTCTTC.

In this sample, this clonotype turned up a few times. The CDR3 protein is CSVEDWLAGVNNEQFF. The CDR3 DNA reads as TGCAGCGTTGAAGATTGGCTAGCGGGGGTTAACAATGAGCAGTTCTTC. The genes are TRBV29-1 and TRBJ2-1, with 10 positions matching TRBD2. V lost 0 bases to trimming and J lost 5 bases; unmatched junction nucleotides: 7. The CDR3 contains 16 residues. Germline CDR1 and CDR2: SQVTM and ANQGSEA.

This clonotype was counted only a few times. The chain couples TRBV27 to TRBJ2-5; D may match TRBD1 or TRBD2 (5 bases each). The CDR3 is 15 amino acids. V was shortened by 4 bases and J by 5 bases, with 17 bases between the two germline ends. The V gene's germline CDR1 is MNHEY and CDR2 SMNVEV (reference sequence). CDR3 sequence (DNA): TGTGCCAGCAGTTCGGGACGGGCCTATAGCGAGACCCAGTACTTC. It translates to CASSSGRAYSETQYF.

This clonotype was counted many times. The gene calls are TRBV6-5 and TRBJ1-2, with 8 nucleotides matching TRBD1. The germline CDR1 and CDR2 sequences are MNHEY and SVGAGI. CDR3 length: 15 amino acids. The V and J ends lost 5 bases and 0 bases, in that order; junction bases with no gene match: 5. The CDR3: CASSNPGQANYGYTF. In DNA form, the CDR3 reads TGTGCCAGCAGTAACCCGGGACAGGCTAACTATGGCTACACCTTC.

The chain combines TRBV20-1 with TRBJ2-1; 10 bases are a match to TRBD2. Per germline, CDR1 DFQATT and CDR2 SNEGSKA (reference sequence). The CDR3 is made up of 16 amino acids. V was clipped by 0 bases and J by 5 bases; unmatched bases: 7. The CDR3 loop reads CSARDGLLAGDNEQFF. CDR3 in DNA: TGCAGTGCTAGAGATGGGCTTCTAGCGGGGGACAATGAGCAGTTCTTC.

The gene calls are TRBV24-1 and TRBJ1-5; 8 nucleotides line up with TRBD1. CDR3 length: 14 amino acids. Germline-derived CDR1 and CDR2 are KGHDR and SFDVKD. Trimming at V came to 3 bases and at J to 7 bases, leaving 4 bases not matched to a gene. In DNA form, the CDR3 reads TGTGCCACCAGTGATCCACAGGGGGGACAGCCCCAGCATTTT. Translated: CATSDPQGGQPQHF.

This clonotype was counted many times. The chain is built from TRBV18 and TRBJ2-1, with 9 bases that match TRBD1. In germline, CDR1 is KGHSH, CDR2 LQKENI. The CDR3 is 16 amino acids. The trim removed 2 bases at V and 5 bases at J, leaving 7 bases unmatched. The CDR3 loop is CASSPIGTGPDNEQFF. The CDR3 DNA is TGTGCCAGCTCACCAATCGGGACAGGGCCTGACAATGAGCAGTTCTTC.

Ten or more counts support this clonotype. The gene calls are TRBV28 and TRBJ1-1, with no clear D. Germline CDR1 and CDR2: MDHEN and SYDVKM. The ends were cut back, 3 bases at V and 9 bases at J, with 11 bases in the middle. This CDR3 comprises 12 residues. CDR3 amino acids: CASSLIQSQAFF. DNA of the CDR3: TGTGCCAGCAGTTTGATACAGAGCCAAGCTTTCTTT. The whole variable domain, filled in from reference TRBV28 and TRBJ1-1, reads DVKVTQSSRYLVKRTGEKVFLECVQDMDHENMFWYRQDPGLGLRLIYFSYDVKMKEKGDIPEGYSVSREKKERFSLILESASTNQTSMYLCASSLIQSQAFFGQGTRLTVV.

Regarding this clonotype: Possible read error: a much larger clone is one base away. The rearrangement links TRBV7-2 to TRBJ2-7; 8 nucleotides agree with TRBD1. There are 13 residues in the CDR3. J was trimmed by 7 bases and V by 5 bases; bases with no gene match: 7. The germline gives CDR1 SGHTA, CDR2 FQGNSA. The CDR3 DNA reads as TGTGCCAGCAGCAGCTACAGGGGGTTTGAGCAGTACTTC. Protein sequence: CASSSYRGFEQYF.

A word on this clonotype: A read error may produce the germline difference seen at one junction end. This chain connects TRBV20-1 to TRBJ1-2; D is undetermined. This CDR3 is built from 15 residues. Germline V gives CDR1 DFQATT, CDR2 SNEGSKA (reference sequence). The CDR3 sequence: CSARAPFLANHGYTF. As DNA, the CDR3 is TGCAGTGCTAGAGCCCCTTTTTTAGCTAACCATGGCTACACCTTC.

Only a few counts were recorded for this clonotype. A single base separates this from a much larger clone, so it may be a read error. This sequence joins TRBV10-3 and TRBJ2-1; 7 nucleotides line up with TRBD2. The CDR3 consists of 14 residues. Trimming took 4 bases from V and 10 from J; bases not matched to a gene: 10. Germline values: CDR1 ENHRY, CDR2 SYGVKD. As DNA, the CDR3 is TGTGCCATCAGTGTACGCGGGGGAGGCGAAGAGCAGTTCTTC. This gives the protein CAISVRGGGEEQFF.